This T cell receptor beta chain comes out of a study of T cells in Graves' hyperthyroidism and ophthalmopathy. The source material, RNA transcripts, was used to amplify TCR beta CDR3 regions. The HTBI primer set served for first-round RT-PCR of the TCR CDR3. MiXCR, applied by TCRdb to the multiplex PCR reads, yields one record per CDR3 protein. Of 150,000 to 200,000 distinct CDR3 sequences listed, approximately 15% were seen once; the top ten hold roughly 29%. General study points: Blood also contained most expanded thyroid clonotypes above 0.001.

Absent ophthalmopathy progression within 18 months defined stable Graves' hyperthyroidism. Patients between 18 and 65 years old had hyperthyroidism, newly diagnosed and lasting under 2 months. At least ten counts were recorded for this clonotype. Its antigen remains unidentified. The CDR3 runs to 15 residues. The V and J ends lost 0 bases and 8 bases respectively, with 15 bases between them. CDR1 and CDR2 from the germline V gene are MNHEY and SVGAGI. This TCR derives from a woman in her fifties or sixties with Graves' hyperthyroidism. V is TRBV6-5 and J is TRBJ2-3; D might be TRBD2 (7 bases). What was sequenced was blood. For the CDR3, the DNA is TGTGCCAGCAGTTACTCGGGGGGGGGGCAGGGTACGCAGTATTTT. It translates to CASSYSGGGQGTQYF.